This T cell receptor (beta chain) stems from a study of T cells in localized non-small cell lung cancer. Study results and limitations: Peak T cell clonality was found in uninvolved adjacent lung, exceeding tumor.

Here immunoSEQ multiplex PCR was the method, and the copy in TCRdb shows in-frame clones only, minus some. This sample has approximately 11,000 clones, with 48% found just once. As for this clone: The antigen remains undetermined.

Trimming pared 6 bases from V and 6 bases from J, leaving 27 bases between. CDR3 size: 18 residues. Germline CDR1 is MNHGY and CDR2 is SAAAGT. Sequences were derived from lymph node tissue, sampled before any cancer treatment. The chain is built from TRBV6-8 and TRBJ2-1; tentative D call: TRBD2 (6 bases). This TCR derives from a woman aged 35 to 69 with stage II squamous cell lung carcinoma. In DNA, the CDR3 is TGTGCCAGCAGCCAACCAGAAAAATTGGGGACTCGACTCAATGAGCAGTTCTTC. It is translated as CASSQPEKLGTRLNEQFF.